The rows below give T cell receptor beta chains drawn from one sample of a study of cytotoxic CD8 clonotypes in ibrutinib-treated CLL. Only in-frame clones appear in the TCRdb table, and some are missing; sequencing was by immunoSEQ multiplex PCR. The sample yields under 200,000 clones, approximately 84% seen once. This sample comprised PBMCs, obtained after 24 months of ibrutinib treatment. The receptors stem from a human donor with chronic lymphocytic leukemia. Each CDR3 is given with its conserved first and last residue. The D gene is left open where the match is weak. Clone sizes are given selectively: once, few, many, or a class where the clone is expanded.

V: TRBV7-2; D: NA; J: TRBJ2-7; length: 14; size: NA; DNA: TGTGCCAGCAGCTTAGGGCGGGCATTCTACGAGCAGTACTTC; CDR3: CASSLGRAFYEQYF
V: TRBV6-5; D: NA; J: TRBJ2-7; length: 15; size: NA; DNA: TGTGCCAGCAGCTCCCAGGGGGGGCGCAGTAACGAGCAGTACTTC; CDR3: CASSSQGGRSNEQYF
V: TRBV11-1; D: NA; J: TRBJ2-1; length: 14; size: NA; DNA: TGTGCCAGCAGCTCCTCGAACTGGGGCAATGAGCAGTTCTTC; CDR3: CASSSSNWGNEQFF
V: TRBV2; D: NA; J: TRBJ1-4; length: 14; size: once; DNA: TGTGCCAGCAGTCACAGGGAGGCTAATGAAAAACTGTTTTTT; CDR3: CASSHREANEKLFF
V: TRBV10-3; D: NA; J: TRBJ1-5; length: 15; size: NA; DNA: TGTGCCATCAGTGAGGGGGCAGGGAGCAATCAGCCCCAGCATTTT; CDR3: CAISEGAGSNQPQHF
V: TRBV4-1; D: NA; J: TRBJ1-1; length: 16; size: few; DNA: TGCGCCAGCAGCTCCTGGGAGAGGGCTATGAACACTGAAGCTTTCTTT; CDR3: CASSSWERAMNTEAFF
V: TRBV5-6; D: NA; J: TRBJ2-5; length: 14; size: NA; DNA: TGTGCCAGCAGCTTATTCGACTTGGGGGAGACCCAGTACTTC; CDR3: CASSLFDLGETQYF
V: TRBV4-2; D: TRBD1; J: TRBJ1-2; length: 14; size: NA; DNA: TGTGCCAGCAGCTTAGGGACAGGGGACTATGGCTACACCTTC; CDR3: CASSLGTGDYGYTF
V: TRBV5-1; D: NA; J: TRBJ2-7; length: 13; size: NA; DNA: TGCGCCAGCAGCTCCGGGACGCACTACGAGCAGTACTTC; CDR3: CASSSGTHYEQYF
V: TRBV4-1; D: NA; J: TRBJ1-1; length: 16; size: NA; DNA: TGCGCCAGCAGCCCGACGGGGAGGCATAAGAGAGCTGAAGCTTTCTTT; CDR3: CASSPTGRHKRAEAFF
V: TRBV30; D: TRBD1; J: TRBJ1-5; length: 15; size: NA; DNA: TGTGCCTTGGGGCAGGGGGAGTATAGCAATCAGCCCCAGCATTTT; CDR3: CALGQGEYSNQPQHF
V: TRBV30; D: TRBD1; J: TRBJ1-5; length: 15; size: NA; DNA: TGTGCCTGGAGGGGTCGGGGAGGGGGCGGTCAGCCCCAGCATTTT; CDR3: CAWRGRGGGGQPQHF
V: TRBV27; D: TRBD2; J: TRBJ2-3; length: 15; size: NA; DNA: TGTGCCAGCAGTATGGGACTAGCGAACACAGATACGCAGTATTTT; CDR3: CASSMGLANTDTQYF
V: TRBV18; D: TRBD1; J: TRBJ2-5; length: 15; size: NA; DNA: TGTGCCAGCTCACCACCATCCGGACAGGAAGAGACCCAGTACTTC; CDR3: CASSPPSGQEETQYF
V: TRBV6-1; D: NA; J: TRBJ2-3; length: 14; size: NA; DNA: TGTGCCAGCAGTGAACCGGGGATCACAGATACGCAGTATTTT; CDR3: CASSEPGITDTQYF
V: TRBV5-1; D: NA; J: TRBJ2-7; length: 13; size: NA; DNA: TGCGCCAGCAGCTTAGGAGACCGATACGAGCAGTACTTC; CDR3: CASSLGDRYEQYF
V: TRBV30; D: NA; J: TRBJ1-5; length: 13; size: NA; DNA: TGTGCCTGGAGTTCCGGACCCAATCAGCCCCAGCATTTT; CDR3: CAWSSGPNQPQHF
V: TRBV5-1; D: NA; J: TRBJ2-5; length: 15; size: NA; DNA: TGCGCCAGCAGCCCCTCCCGGGGCGATGGAGAGACCCAGTACTTC; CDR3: CASSPSRGDGETQYF
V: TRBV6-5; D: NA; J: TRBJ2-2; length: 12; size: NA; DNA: TGTGCCAGCAGTTATGTCACCGGGGAGCTGTTTTTT; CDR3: CASSYVTGELFF
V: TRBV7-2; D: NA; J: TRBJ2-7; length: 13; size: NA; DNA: TGTGCCAGCAGCTTATCCGACAGGCTAGAGCAGTACTTC; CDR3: CASSLSDRLEQYF
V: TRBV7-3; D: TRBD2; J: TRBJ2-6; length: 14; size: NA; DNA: TGTGCCAGCGGCGGGAGATCTGGGGCCAACGTCCTGACTTTC; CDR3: CASGGRSGANVLTF
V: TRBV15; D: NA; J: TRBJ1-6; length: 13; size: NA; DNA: TGTGCCACCAGCAGAGATTCCTACTCACCCCTCCACTTT; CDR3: CATSRDSYSPLHF
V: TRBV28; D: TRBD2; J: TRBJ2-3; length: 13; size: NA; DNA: TGTGCCAGCAGCCCGGGACTAGCGGGAGACAAGTATTTT; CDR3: CASSPGLAGDKYF
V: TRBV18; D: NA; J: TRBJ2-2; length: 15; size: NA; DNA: TGTGCCAGCTCACTGGCCCAGGTCGCCAACGGGGAGCTGTTTTTT; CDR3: CASSLAQVANGELFF
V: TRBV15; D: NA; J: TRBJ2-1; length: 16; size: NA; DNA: TGTGCCACCAGCACAACTCCCGGACTGGTTTACGGCGAGCAGTTCTTC; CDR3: CATSTTPGLVYGEQFF
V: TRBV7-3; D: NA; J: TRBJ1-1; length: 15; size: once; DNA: TGTGCCAGCAGCCTCGGGCAGGGGCGAGGGACTGAAGCTTTCTTT; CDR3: CASSLGQGRGTEAFF
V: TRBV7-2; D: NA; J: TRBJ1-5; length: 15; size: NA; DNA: TGTGCCAGCAGCTTAGCGCGATACGGGAATCAGCCCCAGCATTTT; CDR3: CASSLARYGNQPQHF
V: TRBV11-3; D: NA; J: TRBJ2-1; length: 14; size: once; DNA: TGTGCCAGCAGCTTAGATAATCGGGTAAATGAGCAGTTCTTC; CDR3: CASSLDNRVNEQFF
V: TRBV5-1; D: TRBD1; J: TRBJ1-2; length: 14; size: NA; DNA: TGCGCCAGCAGCTGGGACAGGTTAAACTATGGCTACACCTTC; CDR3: CASSWDRLNYGYTF
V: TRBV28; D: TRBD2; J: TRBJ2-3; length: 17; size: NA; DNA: TGTGCCAGCAGCCTCCCGCTAGCGGGAGGATCCACAGATACGCAGTATTTT; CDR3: CASSLPLAGGSTDTQYF
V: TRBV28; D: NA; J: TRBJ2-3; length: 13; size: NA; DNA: TGTGCCAGTTGGAGTAAGGGGCGGGATACGCAGTATTTT; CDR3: CASWSKGRDTQYF
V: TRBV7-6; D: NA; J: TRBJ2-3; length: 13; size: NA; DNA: TGTGCCAGCAGCTTAAATATGGGGGATACGCAGTATTTT; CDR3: CASSLNMGDTQYF